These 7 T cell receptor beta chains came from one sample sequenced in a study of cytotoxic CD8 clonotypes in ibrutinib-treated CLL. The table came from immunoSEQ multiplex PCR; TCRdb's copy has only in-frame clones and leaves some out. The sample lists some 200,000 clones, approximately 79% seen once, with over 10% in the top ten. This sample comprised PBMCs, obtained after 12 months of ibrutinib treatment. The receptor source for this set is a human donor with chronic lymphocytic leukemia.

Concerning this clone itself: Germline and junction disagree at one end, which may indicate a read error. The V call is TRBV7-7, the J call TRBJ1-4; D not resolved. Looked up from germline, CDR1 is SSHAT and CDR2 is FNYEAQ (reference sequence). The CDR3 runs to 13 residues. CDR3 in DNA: TGTGCTAGCAGCGTATCAACTAATGAAAAACTGTTTTTT. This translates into CASSVSTNEKLFF.

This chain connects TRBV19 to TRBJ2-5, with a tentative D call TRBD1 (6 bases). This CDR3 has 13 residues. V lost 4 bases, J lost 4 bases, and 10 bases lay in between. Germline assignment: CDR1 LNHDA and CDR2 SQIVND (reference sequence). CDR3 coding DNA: TGTGCCAGTAGTAAAACAGGGTTAGAGACCCAGTACTTC. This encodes CASSKTGLETQYF.

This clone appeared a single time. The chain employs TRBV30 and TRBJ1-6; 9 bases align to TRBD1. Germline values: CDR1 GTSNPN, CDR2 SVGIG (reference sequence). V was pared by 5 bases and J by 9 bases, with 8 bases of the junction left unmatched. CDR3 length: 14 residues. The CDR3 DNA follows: TGTGCCTGGGGGAGGGGACAGGGAGGTTCACCCCTCCACTTT. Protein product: CAWGRGQGGSPLHF.

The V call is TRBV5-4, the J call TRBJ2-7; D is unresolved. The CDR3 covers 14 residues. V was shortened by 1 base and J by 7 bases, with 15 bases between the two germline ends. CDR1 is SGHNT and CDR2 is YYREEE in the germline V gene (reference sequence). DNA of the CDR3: TGTGCCAGCAGCTTGATGGGCAGTTCTGAGGAGCAGTACTTC. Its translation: CASSLMGSSEEQYF. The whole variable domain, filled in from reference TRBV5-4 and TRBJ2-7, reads ETGVTQSPTHLIKTRGQQVTLRCSSQSGHNTVSWYQQALGQGPQFIFQYYREEENGRGNFPPRFSGLQFPNYSSELNVNALELDDSALYLCASSLMGSSEEQYFGPGTRLTVT.

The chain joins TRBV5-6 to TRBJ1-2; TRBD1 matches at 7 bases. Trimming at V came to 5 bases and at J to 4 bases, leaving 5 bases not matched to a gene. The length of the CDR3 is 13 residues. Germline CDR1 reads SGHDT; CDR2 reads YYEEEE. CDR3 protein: CASRLGGFYGYTF. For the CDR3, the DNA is TGTGCCAGCAGACTAGGGGGCTTCTATGGCTACACCTTC.

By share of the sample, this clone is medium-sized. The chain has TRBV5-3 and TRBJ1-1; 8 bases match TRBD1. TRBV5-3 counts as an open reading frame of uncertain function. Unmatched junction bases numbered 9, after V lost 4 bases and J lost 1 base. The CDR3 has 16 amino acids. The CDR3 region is CARSPGQGQGNTEAFF. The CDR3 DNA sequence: TGTGCCAGAAGCCCCGGACAGGGCCAGGGGAACACTGAAGCTTTCTTT.

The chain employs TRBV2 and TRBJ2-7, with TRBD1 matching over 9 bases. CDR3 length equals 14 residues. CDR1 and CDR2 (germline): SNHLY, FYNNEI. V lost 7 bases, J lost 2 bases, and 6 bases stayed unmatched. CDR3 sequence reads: CASTPGQGPYEQYF. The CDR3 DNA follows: TGTGCCAGCACCCCGGGACAGGGACCCTACGAGCAGTACTTC.